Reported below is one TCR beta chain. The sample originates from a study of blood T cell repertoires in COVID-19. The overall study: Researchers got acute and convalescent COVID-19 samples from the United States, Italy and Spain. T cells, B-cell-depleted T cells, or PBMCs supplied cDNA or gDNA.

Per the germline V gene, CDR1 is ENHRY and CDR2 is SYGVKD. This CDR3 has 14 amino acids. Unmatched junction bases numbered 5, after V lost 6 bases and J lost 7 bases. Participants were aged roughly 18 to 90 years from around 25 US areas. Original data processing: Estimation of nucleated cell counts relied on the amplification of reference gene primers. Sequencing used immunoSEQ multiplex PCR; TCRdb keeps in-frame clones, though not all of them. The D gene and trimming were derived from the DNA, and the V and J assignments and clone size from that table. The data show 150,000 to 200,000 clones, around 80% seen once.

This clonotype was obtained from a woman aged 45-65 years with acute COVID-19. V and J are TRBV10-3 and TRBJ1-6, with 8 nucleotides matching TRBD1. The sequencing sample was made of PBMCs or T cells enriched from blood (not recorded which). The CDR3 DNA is TGTGCCATCAGCGGACAGGGACTGAATTCACCCCTCCACTTT. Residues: CAISGQGLNSPLHF.